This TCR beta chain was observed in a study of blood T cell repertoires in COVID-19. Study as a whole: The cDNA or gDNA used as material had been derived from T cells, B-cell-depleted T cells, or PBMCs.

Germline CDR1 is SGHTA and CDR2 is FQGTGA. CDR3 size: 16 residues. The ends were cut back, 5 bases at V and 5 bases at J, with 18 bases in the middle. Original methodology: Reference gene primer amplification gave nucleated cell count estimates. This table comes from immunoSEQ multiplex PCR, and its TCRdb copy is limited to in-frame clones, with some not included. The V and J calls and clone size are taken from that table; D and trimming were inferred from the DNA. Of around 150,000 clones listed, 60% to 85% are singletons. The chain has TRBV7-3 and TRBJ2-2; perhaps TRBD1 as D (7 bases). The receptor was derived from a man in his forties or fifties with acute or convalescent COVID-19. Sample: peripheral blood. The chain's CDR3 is CASSINRGGATGELFF. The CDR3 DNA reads TGTGCCAGCAGCATCAACAGGGGAGGTGCGACCGGGGAGCTGTTTTTT.